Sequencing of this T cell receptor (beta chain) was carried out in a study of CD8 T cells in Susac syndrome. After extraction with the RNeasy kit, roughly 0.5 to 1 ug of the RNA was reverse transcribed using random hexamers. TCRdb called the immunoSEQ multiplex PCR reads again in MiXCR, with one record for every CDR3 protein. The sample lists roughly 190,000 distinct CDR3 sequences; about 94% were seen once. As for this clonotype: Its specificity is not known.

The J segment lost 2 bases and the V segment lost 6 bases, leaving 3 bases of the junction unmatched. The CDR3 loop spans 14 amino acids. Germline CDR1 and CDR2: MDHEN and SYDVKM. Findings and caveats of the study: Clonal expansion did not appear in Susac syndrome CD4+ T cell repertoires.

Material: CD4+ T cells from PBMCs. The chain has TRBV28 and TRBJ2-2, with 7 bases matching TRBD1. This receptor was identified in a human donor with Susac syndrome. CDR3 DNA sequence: TGTGCCAGCAGACGACAGGGAAACACCGGGGAGCTGTTTTTT. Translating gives CASRRQGNTGELFF. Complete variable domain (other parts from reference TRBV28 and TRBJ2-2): DVKVTQSSRYLVKRTGEKVFLECVQDMDHENMFWYRQDPGLGLRLIYFSYDVKMKEKGDIPEGYSVSREKKERFSLILESASTNQTSMYLCASRRQGNTGELFFGEGSRLTVL.